What follows are 23 T cell receptor beta chains derived from one specimen sequenced in a study of blood T cell repertoires in COVID-19. Repertoires were generated with immunoSEQ multiplex PCR, while TCRdb's copy carries only in-frame clones and drops some. The sample yields some 300,000 clones, under 90% seen once. The sequencing input was PBMCs or T cells enriched from blood (not recorded which). These receptors were taken from a woman aged 40 to 49 who had recovered from COVID-19.

The J gene is TRBJ2-2, the V gene TRBV9, with D uncertain. The CDR3 sequence is 13 residues long. V was clipped by 0 bases and J by 4 bases, with 4 bases between them. Germline values: CDR1 SGDLS, CDR2 YYNGEE. CDR3 DNA: TGTGCCAGCAGCGTAGACGGCACCGGGGAGCTGTTTTTT. This sequence encodes CASSVDGTGELFF.

The V and J genes are TRBV9 and TRBJ2-3; the match to TRBD1 covers 7 bases. CDR1 SGDLS and CDR2 YYNGEE come from the germline V gene. Trimming took 0 bases from V and 5 from J; bases not matched to a gene: 12. CDR3 length: 17 amino acids. CDR3 sequence: CASSVGLSRGPLDTQYF. The CDR3 coding sequence is TGTGCCAGCAGCGTAGGTCTCTCGAGGGGGCCCCTAGATACGCAGTATTTT.

This sequence joins TRBV28 and TRBJ1-2; 10 bases line up with TRBD1. The CDR3 is made up of 17 amino acids. The trim removed 4 bases at V and 4 bases at J, leaving 12 bases unmatched. Germline lookup yields CDR1 MDHEN and CDR2 SYDVKM. This CDR3 reads CASSSPPPGQGSYGYTF. Here the CDR3 DNA reads TGTGCCAGCAGTTCGCCTCCCCCGGGACAGGGGTCCTATGGCTACACCTTC.

The chain recombines TRBV15 with TRBJ2-5; no reliable D call. Per germline, CDR1 LNHNV and CDR2 YYDKDF (reference sequence). This CDR3 comprises 13 residues. V shed 3 bases and J shed 5 bases, with 10 bases lying between them. The CDR3 coding sequence is TGTGCCACCAGCAGGCACTACTCCGAGACCCAGTACTTC. Amino acids: CATSRHYSETQYF.

This clone was counted a single time. The CDR3 sequence: CASKRGSQETQYF. In DNA form, the CDR3 reads TGTGCCAGCAAAAGGGGCAGTCAAGAGACCCAGTACTTC. This chain links TRBV12-3 or TRBV12-4 with TRBJ2-5; a possible D gene is TRBD1 (5 bases). The CDR3 consists of 13 residues. V was trimmed by 7 bases and J by 2 bases, leaving 11 bases between them.

This clone was seen a single time. CDR3 bases: TGCGCCAGCAGCCGCCTAATGGTACAGGGGTTGGAGGGCTACACCTTC. Translation gives CASSRLMVQGLEGYTF. This rearrangement joins TRBV4-1 to TRBJ1-2, with 7 bases aligning to TRBD1. This CDR3 spans 16 amino acids. Losses at the gene ends were 4 bases for V and 8 bases for J; bases not matched to a gene: 16. The germline CDR1 and CDR2 sequences are MGHRA and YSYEKL.

This chain connects TRBV7-2 to TRBJ1-1; D remains ambiguous. Germline values: CDR1 SGHTA, CDR2 FQGNSA. The CDR3 consists of 13 residues. The V gene lost 5 bases and the J gene lost 0 bases, with 7 bases spanning the gap. The CDR3 DNA follows: TGTGCCAGCAGCAGACTGCTGAACACTGAAGCTTTCTTT. Translation gives CASSRLLNTEAFF.

With respect to this clone: In the same sample, other DNA sequences code for this CDR3. V gene TRBV5-1 combines with J gene TRBJ2-1; TRBD2 agrees at 8 bases. The CDR3 consists of 14 residues. J lost 2 bases, V lost 2 bases, and 0 bases had no gene match. Germline V gene lookup returns CDR1 SGHRS and CDR2 YFSETQ. Here the CDR3 reads CASSFSGTYNEQFF. CDR3 nucleotide sequence: TGCGCCAGCAGCTTTAGCGGGACCTACAATGAGCAGTTCTTC.

This chain connects TRBV5-6 to TRBJ2-1, with 7 nucleotides matching TRBD1. There are 13 residues in the CDR3. Germline assignment: CDR1 SGHDT and CDR2 YYEEEE. V lost 1 base and J lost 7; bases outside the gene matches: 2. CDR3 loop: CASSLLQGNEQFF. DNA for the CDR3: TGTGCCAGCAGCTTGTTACAGGGGAATGAGCAGTTCTTC.

The V gene is TRBV15, the J gene TRBJ2-2; 8 bases fit TRBD1. Trimming took 5 bases from V and 0 from J; bases not matched to a gene: 5. CDR3 length equals 16 residues. Germline CDR1 and CDR2: LNHNV and YYDKDF (reference sequence). The DNA for the CDR3 is TGTGCCACCAGCCGAAACAGGGGGGCGAACACCGGGGAGCTGTTTTTT. Translation gives CATSRNRGANTGELFF. Full variable domain (remainder filled in from reference TRBV15 and TRBJ2-2): DAMVIQNPRYQVTQFGKPVTLSCSQTLNHNVMYWYQQKSSQAPKLLFHYYDKDFNNEADTPDNFQSRRPNTSFCFLDIRSPGLGDTAMYLCATSRNRGANTGELFFGEGSRLTVL.

The chain has TRBV2 and TRBJ2-7; TRBD2 matches 13 bases. There are 15 residues in the CDR3. The ends lost 3 bases at V and 7 bases at J; junction bases unmatched: 6. The germline V gene encodes CDR1 SNHLY and CDR2 FYNNEI. In DNA, the CDR3 is TGTGCCAGCAGTGAGGGACTAGCGGGAACGGGGGAGCAGTACTTC. Its translation is CASSEGLAGTGEQYF.

V gene TRBV19 combines with J gene TRBJ1-2; 9 bases line up with TRBD1. V lost 3 bases and J lost 5; bases outside the gene matches: 13. This CDR3 spans 17 amino acids. Germline V gene lookup returns CDR1 LNHDA and CDR2 SQIVND (reference sequence). This chain's CDR3 is CASSMGTGILMRYGYTF. CDR3 nucleotide sequence: TGTGCCAGTAGTATGGGGACAGGGATCCTGATGAGATATGGCTACACCTTC.

This clone appeared once. The chain is built from TRBV5-8 and TRBJ1-2, with D tentatively TRBD1 (6 bases). V shed 4 bases and J shed 2 bases, with 9 bases lying between them. Germline CDR1 SGHTS, CDR2 YDEGEE. The CDR3 is 13 amino acids. The CDR3 bases are TGTGCCAGCAGCCAGGGGACGAACTATGGCTACACCTTC. Protein sequence: CASSQGTNYGYTF.

This sequence joins TRBV7-9 and TRBJ2-7, with no clear D. The CDR3 is 12 residues long. CDR1 SEHNR and CDR2 FQNEAQ come from the germline V gene (reference sequence). V was clipped by 5 bases and J by 1 base, with 6 bases between them. The CDR3 is CASSLTSYEQYF. DNA for the CDR3: TGTGCCAGCAGCCTTACTTCCTACGAGCAGTACTTC.

The chain couples TRBV6-5 to TRBJ1-5, with a weak D call TRBD1 (6 bases). V lost 0 bases and J lost 7, with 16 bases in between. The CDR3 is 16 residues long. Germline values: CDR1 MNHEY, CDR2 SVGAGI. The CDR3, as DNA: TGTGCCAGCAGTTACTCCGAAGGGACATTGCGGCAGCCCCAGCATTTT. Translation: CASSYSEGTLRQPQHF.

The J gene is TRBJ1-5, the V gene TRBV5-5; 11 nucleotides line up with TRBD1. There are 16 residues in the CDR3. Germline lookup yields CDR1 SGHKS and CDR2 YYEKEE (reference sequence). The V segment lost 4 bases and the J segment 4 bases; nucleotides outside the gene matches: 7. CDR3 residues: CASSLGQGAINQPQHF. CDR3 sequence (DNA): TGTGCCAGCAGCCTCGGACAGGGGGCTATTAATCAGCCCCAGCATTTT.

The chain combines TRBV5-4 with TRBJ2-1; D remains unclear. The CDR3 contains 15 residues. V dropped 5 bases and J dropped 0 bases, with 12 bases sitting between them. Germline lookup yields CDR1 SGHNT and CDR2 YYREEE (reference sequence). The chain's CDR3 is CASSSGSNSYNEQFF. CDR3 coding DNA: TGTGCCAGCAGTTCCGGGTCCAACTCCTACAATGAGCAGTTCTTC.

This clone was seen just once. The chain employs TRBV3-1 (or the pseudogene TRBV3-2) and TRBJ2-2, with a possible D match to TRBD2 (6 bases). Trimming left V 6 bases short and J 9 bases short, with 23 bases between. CDR1 is LGHDT, CDR2 YNNKEL, per germline (reference sequence). This CDR3 is built from 16 residues. DNA for the CDR3: TGTGCCAGCAGTCGTCAAGGAGGGTTCGGGACCAGGGAGCTGTTTTTT. Amino acid sequence: CASSRQGGFGTRELFF.

This rearrangement joins TRBV4-1 to TRBJ2-2; 7 nucleotides align to TRBD2. V gave up 3 bases and J gave up 3 bases; unmatched junction bases: 10. The CDR3 is made up of 17 amino acids. CDR1 is MGHRA and CDR2 is YSYEKL in the germline V gene. CDR3 DNA sequence: TGCGCCAGCAGCCAGATTCGGGGGACTACGTACACCGGGGAGCTGTTTTTT. Protein product: CASSQIRGTTYTGELFF.

The rearrangement links TRBV9 to TRBJ2-2; 8 bases are a match to TRBD1. The V gene's germline CDR1 is SGDLS and CDR2 YYNGEE. The V and J ends lost 0 bases and 1 base, in that order; junction bases with no gene match: 8. There are 18 residues in the CDR3. This CDR3 reads CASSVDGRTGLNTGELFF. The CDR3 DNA reads TGTGCCAGCAGCGTAGATGGGAGGACAGGGCTGAACACCGGGGAGCTGTTTTTT.

Written as DNA, the CDR3 is TGCGCCAGCAGCTTGGGACCCGGGTTAACTGAAGCTTTCTTT. It is translated as CASSLGPGLTEAFF. The rearrangement links TRBV5-1 to TRBJ1-1; D is uncertain. V lost 0 bases to trimming and J lost 5 bases, with 11 bases between them. Germline values: CDR1 SGHRS, CDR2 YFSETQ. The CDR3 consists of 14 residues.

The chain is built from TRBV25-1 and TRBJ1-4; D possibly corresponds to TRBD1 (5 bases). Looked up from germline, CDR1 is MGHDK and CDR2 is SYGVNS. Deletions cut 2 bases from V and 10 bases from J, with 11 bases between. The CDR3 has 13 amino acids. For the CDR3, the DNA is TGTGCCAGCAGTGAACAGGGCTTTGGAAAACTGTTTTTT. Its translation is CASSEQGFGKLFF. Together with reference TRBV25-1 and TRBJ1-4, the CDR3 gives the full variable domain: EADIYQTPRYLVIGTGKKITLECSQTMGHDKMYWYQQDPGMELHLIHYSYGVNSTEKGDLSSESTVSRIRTEHFPLTLESARPSHTSQYLCASSEQGFGKLFFGSGTQLSVL.

This clone was observed a single time. The chain recombines TRBV18 with TRBJ1-1, with D maybe TRBD1 (5 bases). Looked up from germline, CDR1 is KGHSH and CDR2 is LQKENI. The CDR3 is 15 residues long. Trimming removed 2 bases from V and 1 base from J, with 11 bases in between. The CDR3 DNA follows: TGTGCCAGCTCACCAGTAATGGGGGGGAACACTGAAGCTTTCTTT. It specifies CASSPVMGGNTEAFF.